This T cell receptor (beta chain) was found in a study of cytomegalovirus exposure and HLA in healthy donors. Study results and caveats: Rare sequences made up most TCRs, while some public TCRs were found in many donors. Altogether, 150 to 200 TCR beta chains were recorded as cytomegalovirus-associated. One later analysis, an examination of the 90 to 150 validation repertoires, found that first-cohort TCR clusters tended to co-occur in them.

The protocol was immunoSEQ multiplex PCR, while the TCRdb copy is restricted to in-frame clones and leaves out a portion. The sample shows a few hundred thousand clones, less than 90% of them seen only once. The CDR3 covers 14 residues. Germline CDR1 reads MNHEY; CDR2 reads SMNVEV (reference sequence). The V and J ends lost 3 bases and 7 bases, in that order; junction bases with no gene match: 6. Separate from the roughly 700-subject first cohort was the approximately 110-subject validation cohort, to which the donors belonged. For this clone: Its antigen is still unknown.

The sequencing input was PBMCs. The chain is built from TRBV27 and TRBJ1-2; 9 bases are a match to TRBD1. This receptor was taken from a man between 18 and 35 years old in good health and CMV-seropositive. The CDR3: CASSFSGQGFGYTF. The CDR3 DNA reads as TGTGCCAGCAGTTTTTCGGGACAGGGTTTTGGCTACACCTTC.